This T cell receptor beta chain was documented in a study of identifying expanded T cells in peripheral blood. Some clones are missing from TCRdb's copy, which holds only in-frame ones; the method was immunoSEQ multiplex PCR. The sample contains about 110,000 clones, about 89% of which appear only once. Trimming took off 5 bases at V and 0 bases at J, with 11 bases between the two ends. The germline gives CDR1 SGHTA, CDR2 FQGNSA. The CDR3 length is 15 residues. Sample: blood. The gene calls are TRBV7-2 and TRBJ2-1; D may correspond to TRBD1 or TRBD2 (5 bases each). This receptor was obtained from a person aged 18-69 years in good health. The DNA for the CDR3 is TGTGCCAGCAGCACCGGGACGGGCTCCTACAATGAGCAGTTCTTC. Translating it yields CASSTGTGSYNEQFF.